The 9 T cell receptor beta chains given below trace back to one sample, sequenced in a study of tissue T cells after allogeneic stem cell transplantation. Only in-frame clones appear in the TCRdb table, and some are missing; sequencing was by immunoSEQ multiplex PCR. The sample has some 48,000 clones; 65% to 85% are singletons. The sample comprised sorted cells pooled from one or two spleens. Receptor source: a pool of C57BL/6 mice in good health.

This clone was seen a handful of times. Genes and germline come from the mouse. The CDR3 goes on 1 residue after the read ends, and that part is filled in from the germline J gene. V usage is TRBV19 and J usage is TRBJ2-7; D might be TRBD2 (5 bases). V lost 2 bases to trimming and J lost 4 bases, with 10 bases between them. From germline, CDR1 is FNHDT and CDR2 SITEND (reference sequence). The CDR3 extends over 13 amino acids. This CDR3 is CASSILGQYEQYF. The sequenced part of the CDR3 DNA is TGTGCCAGCAGTATTCTGGGCCAATATGAACAGTAC. Supplemented by reference TRBV19 and TRBJ2-7, the full variable domain reads GGIITQTPKFLIGQEGQKLTLKCQQNFNHDTMYWYRQDSGKGLRLIYYSITENDLQKGDLSEGYDASREKKSSFSLTVTSAQKNEMAVFLCASSILGQYEQYFGPGTRLTVL.

This clone came up a few times. Genes and germline are mouse. The read comes to an end 1 residue before the CDR3 does, leaving the germline J gene to fill in the end. V is TRBV13-1 and J is TRBJ2-7; TRBD1 is a possible D gene (6 bases). CDR1 is NSHNY and CDR2 is SYGAGN in the germline V gene. This CDR3 is built from 13 residues. The ends were cut back, 3 bases at V and 6 bases at J, with 13 bases in the middle. The CDR3 loop reads CASSVDRIGEQYF. The CDR3 bases that were read are TGTGCCAGCAGTGTCGACAGGATTGGTGAACAGTAC.

This clone was seen once. Gene and germline names: mouse. The read ends 1 residue early relative to the CDR3; the germline J gene fills the gap. This chain joins TRBV2 and TRBJ2-5, with TRBD2 matching over 7 bases. V shed 0 bases, J shed 0 bases, and the junction held 3 bases outside the gene matches. There are 16 residues in the CDR3. Germline CDR1 is LGHNA and CDR2 is YSYQKL. CDR3 amino acids: CASSQEGGVNQDTQYF. The part of the CDR3 DNA that was read is TGTGCCAGCAGCCAAGAGGGGGGGGTTAACCAAGACACCCAGTAC.

To note about this clone: The gene symbols are mouse symbols. The observed sequence ends 1 residue before the CDR3 terminus, with the missing tail filled in from the germline J gene. The chain uses TRBV13-1 and TRBJ1-6; D remains ambiguous. TRBJ1-6 belongs to the ORF category, with a function that is uncertain. Per germline, CDR1 NSHNY and CDR2 SYGAGN. CDR3 length: 12 residues. V lost 0 bases to trimming and J lost 8 bases, with 3 bases between them. The CDR3 reads CASSDAYSPLYF. The sequenced CDR3 bases are TGTGCCAGCAGTGATGCCTATTCGCCCCTCTAC.

As for this clone: Gene names and germline match the mouse. CDR3 bases read: TGTGCCAGCAGCTTCAGGGGGCGGGAAACGCTGTAT. Protein: CASSFRGRETLY. The full CDR3 reads CASSFRGRETLYF. The V and J genes are TRBV3 and TRBJ2-3; TRBD1 matches at 8 bases. The read ends 1 residue before the CDR3 terminus; that terminus is restored from the germline J gene. Germline V gene data show CDR1 as SNHLY and CDR2 as FYNGKV (reference sequence). V lost 3 bases, J lost 6 bases, and 2 bases stayed unmatched. The CDR3 has 13 residues.

Comment on this clone: Mouse gene names apply. The CDR3 goes on 1 residue after the read ends, and that part is filled in from the germline J gene. The gene calls are TRBV20 and TRBJ1-4; D may be TRBD1 (5 bases). CDR3 length: 14 amino acids. Germline lookup yields CDR1 GFQATS and CDR2 STVNSAI. Trimming removed 5 bases from V and 1 base from J, with 11 bases in between. The DNA read from the CDR3 is TGTGGTGCTGGAGTGGGGGGTTCCAACGAAAGATTATTT. It is translated as CGAGVGGSNERLF. The full CDR3 protein is CGAGVGGSNERLFF.

As concerns this clone: Gene names are mouse gene names. The read gets to within 1 residue of the CDR3 end, and the germline J gene fills in the rest. This sequence joins TRBV16 and TRBJ2-5; 8 nucleotides align to TRBD2. The V gene end was trimmed by 3 bases and the J gene end by 1 base; junction bases not matched to a gene: 3. Germline assignment: CDR1 SGHSA and CDR2 FRNQAP. This CDR3 region has 15 residues. The DNA read from the CDR3 is TGTGCAAGCAGCTTCGCTGGGGGGTACCAAGACACCCAGTAC. Translating gives CASSFAGGYQDTQY. The complete CDR3 protein is CASSFAGGYQDTQYF.

A remark on this clone: The listed genes are named as in mouse. The read comes to an end 1 residue before the CDR3 does, leaving the germline J gene to fill in the end. This chain joins TRBV14 and TRBJ2-7, with 10 bases aligning to TRBD2. This CDR3 is 13 amino acids long. After removal of 4 bases from V and 7 bases from J, the junction contained 5 bases not matched to a gene. Per the germline V gene, CDR1 is SGHDT and CDR2 is FRDEAV. The covered CDR3 bases are TGTGCCAGCAGTGCGACTGGGGGGTGGGAACAGTAC. This translates into CASSATGGWEQY. The complete CDR3 sequence is CASSATGGWEQYF.

This clone has just a few counts. Gene names and germline refer to mouse. Read data end 1 residue before the CDR3 end; the end is taken from the germline J gene. V is TRBV13-2 and J is TRBJ2-7; 10 nucleotides align to TRBD2. J gave up 0 bases and V 5 bases, and 8 bases lay outside the gene matches. Germline V gene data show CDR1 as NNHNN and CDR2 as SYGAGS (reference sequence). This CDR3 is built from 16 residues. The CDR3: CASGRLGGLSSYEQYF. CDR3 DNA, as far as it was read: TGTGCCAGCGGGCGACTGGGGGGCCTCAGCTCCTATGAACAGTAC.